Each of the 27 T cell receptor beta chains below was sequenced from the same sample in a study of blood T cell repertoires in COVID-19. Produced via immunoSEQ multiplex PCR; TCRdb's table is partial and in-frame only. The data contain about 200,000 clones, around 82% of them seen just once; the ten biggest clones take up around 7%. The sample was PBMCs or T cells enriched from blood (not recorded which). These receptor sequences come from a woman between 40 and 55 years old with acute COVID-19.

The chain has TRBV12-3 or TRBV12-4 and TRBJ2-5; D is perhaps TRBD2 (5 bases). This CDR3 comprises 12 residues. V lost 2 bases and J 5 bases, leaving 6 bases between the germline ends. CDR3 nucleotides: TGTGCCAGCAGTTTAAAGCGGGAGACCCAGTACTTC. Amino acids: CASSLKRETQYF.

V and J are TRBV7-2 and TRBJ1-3; D not resolved. Trimming cost V 2 bases and J 3 bases, with 11 bases left between them. The CDR3 is made up of 15 amino acids. The germline CDR1 and CDR2 sequences are SGHTA and FQGNSA. In DNA, the CDR3 is TGTGCCAGCAGCTTAAGTCCTAGAAATGGAAACACCATATATTTT. Protein sequence: CASSLSPRNGNTIYF. Complete variable domain (other parts from reference TRBV7-2 and TRBJ1-3): GAGVSQSPSNKVTEKGKDVELRCDPISGHTALYWYRQSLGQGLEFLIYFQGNSAPDKSGLPSDRFSAERTGGSVSTLTIQRTQQEDSAVYLCASSLSPRNGNTIYFGEGSWLTVV.

As concerns this clone: A read error may account for a junction end that differs from germline. The V gene is TRBV7-7, the J gene TRBJ2-3, with TRBD2 matching over 12 bases. Germline V CDR1 and CDR2: SSHAT, FNYEAQ (reference sequence). The CDR3 length is 19 residues. The CDR3 nucleotides read TGTGCTAGCAGCCCGCTGAGACTAGCGGGGGAGAGAAACACAGATACGCAGTATTTT. This encodes CASSPLRLAGERNTDTQYF.

The genes are TRBV7-8 and TRBJ2-7; TRBD2 aligns across 15 bases. The CDR3 runs 21 residues. J gave up 3 bases and V 0 bases, and 15 bases lay outside the gene matches. CDR1 and CDR2 from the germline V gene are SGHVS and FQNEAQ. CDR3 loop: CASSLAATGTSGRSPRYEQYF. For the CDR3, the DNA is TGTGCCAGCAGCTTAGCCGCGACCGGGACTAGCGGGAGGTCCCCCCGCTACGAGCAGTACTTC.

The J gene is TRBJ1-3, the V gene TRBV6-5; D is uncertain. V was cut by 6 bases and J by 2 bases, with 14 bases left in between. Per germline, CDR1 MNHEY and CDR2 SVGAGI. The CDR3 runs to 15 residues. The CDR3 loop is CASSGADRAGNTIYF. CDR3 bases: TGTGCCAGCAGCGGAGCAGATCGAGCTGGAAACACCATATATTTT.

The chain couples TRBV9 to TRBJ2-2, with 7 bases aligning to TRBD2. In germline, CDR1 is SGDLS, CDR2 YYNGEE. The CDR3 sequence is 16 residues long. V was pared by 6 bases and J by 1 base, with 9 bases of the junction left unmatched. The CDR3 bases are TGTGCCAGCAACGCTGAAGCGGGGCAGAACACCGGGGAGCTGTTTTTT. Translating it yields CASNAEAGQNTGELFF.

The V gene is TRBV27, the J gene TRBJ1-5; 8 nucleotides align to TRBD1. The V gene's germline CDR1 is MNHEY and CDR2 SMNVEV (reference sequence). J lost 2 bases, V lost 3 bases, and 3 bases had no gene match. This CDR3 contains 15 residues. CDR3 in amino acids: CASSFSGGGNQPQHF. The DNA for the CDR3 is TGTGCCAGCAGTTTTTCAGGGGGCGGCAATCAGCCCCAGCATTTT.

This clone was detected only once. The chain employs TRBV5-8 and TRBJ2-7; the match to TRBD1 covers 8 bases. The CDR3 totals 15 residues. Germline CDR1 is SGHTS and CDR2 is YDEGEE. Losses at the gene ends were 2 bases for V and 3 bases for J; bases not matched to a gene: 7. CDR3 sequence (DNA): TGTGCCAGCAGCTTTGGACAGGGCGATTTCTACGAGCAGTACTTC. Translation gives CASSFGQGDFYEQYF.

V gene TRBV28 combines with J gene TRBJ2-2; 11 nucleotides align to TRBD1. The CDR3 contains 17 residues. Trimming cost V 6 bases and J 1 base; bases outside gene matches: 7. The germline V gene has CDR1 MDHEN and CDR2 SYDVKM. The CDR3 loop is CASSRRTGGLNTGELFF. DNA for the CDR3: TGTGCCAGCAGCCGCCGGACAGGGGGCTTGAACACCGGGGAGCTGTTTTTT.

This clone has only one observation. The rearrangement links TRBV10-2 to TRBJ1-1, with 10 bases fitting TRBD1. Per germline, CDR1 WSHSY and CDR2 SAAADI. The CDR3 totals 16 residues. The V gene end was trimmed by 6 bases and the J gene end by 7 bases; junction bases not matched to a gene: 14. DNA for the CDR3: TGCGCCAGCAGCCTCACTACCGGACAGGGGGACCTTGAAGCTTTCTTT. Translation: CASSLTTGQGDLEAFF.

The CDR3 bases are TGTGCCAGCCAGGGCAGGGGGCACGGCAATCAGCCCCAGCATTTT. Amino acid sequence: CASQGRGHGNQPQHF. This sequence joins TRBV6-5 and TRBJ1-5; 8 bases fit TRBD1. The germline V gene has CDR1 MNHEY and CDR2 SVGAGI. V trimming: 8 bases; J trimming: 2 bases; junction bases outside the gene matches: 8. CDR3 length: 15 residues.

V and J are TRBV5-1 and TRBJ2-2; the match to TRBD1 covers 8 bases. Germline-derived CDR1 and CDR2 are SGHRS and YFSETQ. The trim removed 6 bases at V and 3 bases at J, leaving 10 bases unmatched. The CDR3 totals 16 residues. CDR3 nucleotides: TGCGCCAGCAAGGAAGCGCCCAGGGGGCACACCGGGGAGCTGTTTTTT. Translation: CASKEAPRGHTGELFF.

This chain uses TRBV6-5 with TRBJ2-5, with 10 bases lining up with TRBD1. V shed 6 bases and J 5 bases; nucleotides not matched to a gene: 9. This CDR3 comprises 15 residues. CDR1 is MNHEY and CDR2 is SVGAGI in the germline V gene. This CDR3 is CASSDGQGGPETQYF. In nucleotides, the CDR3 is TGTGCCAGCAGCGATGGACAGGGGGGACCGGAGACCCAGTACTTC.

The gene calls are TRBV12-3 or TRBV12-4 and TRBJ1-1, with D possibly being TRBD1 (5 bases). The CDR3 length is 13 residues. V was cut by 3 bases and J by 5 bases, with 10 bases left in between. The DNA of the CDR3 is TGTGCCAGCAGTTTGGTGGAGGGGACTGAAGCTTTCTTT. This translates into CASSLVEGTEAFF.

J is TRBJ1-5 and V is TRBV19; 8 bases line up with TRBD1. Germline values: CDR1 LNHDA, CDR2 SQIVND (reference sequence). Unmatched junction bases numbered 6, after V lost 6 bases and J lost 2 bases. This CDR3 has 15 amino acids. CDR3 amino acids: CASRTGGGGNQPQHF. The DNA of the CDR3 is TGTGCCAGTAGAACAGGGGGTGGGGGCAATCAGCCCCAGCATTTT.

The rearrangement joins TRBV7-2 to TRBJ2-1, with a weak D call TRBD1 (6 bases). The CDR3 contains 13 residues. Germline lookup yields CDR1 SGHTA and CDR2 FQGNSA. Trimming removed 4 bases from V and 10 bases from J, with 14 bases in between. CDR3 region: CASSSNRVGEQFF. In nucleotides, the CDR3 is TGTGCCAGCAGCTCAAACAGGGTAGGGGAGCAGTTCTTC. The entire variable domain, with the rest obtained from reference TRBV7-2 and TRBJ2-1, is as follows: GAGVSQSPSNKVTEKGKDVELRCDPISGHTALYWYRQSLGQGLEFLIYFQGNSAPDKSGLPSDRFSAERTGGSVSTLTIQRTQQEDSAVYLCASSSNRVGEQFFGPGTRLTVL.

The chain joins TRBV7-3 to TRBJ2-2, with 10 positions matching TRBD2. Trimming at V came to 4 bases and at J to 6 bases, leaving 5 bases not matched to a gene. The germline V gene has CDR1 SGHTA and CDR2 FQGTGA. The CDR3 length is 15 residues. The CDR3 loop reads CASSSRTSGAGELFF. The CDR3 DNA sequence: TGTGCCAGCAGCTCCCGGACTAGCGGCGCCGGGGAGCTGTTTTTT.

The chain is built from TRBV20-1 and TRBJ2-7, with D possibly being TRBD1 (5 bases). Trimming pared 3 bases from V and 3 bases from J, leaving 15 bases between. This CDR3 has 14 residues. Per the germline V gene, CDR1 is DFQATT and CDR2 is SNEGSKA (reference sequence). The DNA of the CDR3 is TGCAGTGCTAGTGATGGGGCCCCAAACTACGAGCAGTACTTC. It codes for CSASDGAPNYEQYF.

The rearrangement uses TRBV28 and TRBJ1-2, with 7 bases identical to TRBD1. Trimming cost V 8 bases and J 8 bases; bases outside gene matches: 5. The germline V gene has CDR1 MDHEN and CDR2 SYDVKM. The CDR3 has 11 residues. CDR3 DNA: TGTGCCAGCGAGACAGGGAGAGGCTACACCTTC. As protein: CASETGRGYTF.

This clone was found a few times. This rearrangement joins TRBV5-6 to TRBJ1-1, with D possibly TRBD1 on 6 matching bases. The V and J ends lost 0 bases and 3 bases respectively, with 9 bases between them. The CDR3 is 14 amino acids. Germline V gives CDR1 SGHDT, CDR2 YYEEEE. The CDR3 is CASSLAGAHTEAFF. DNA of the CDR3: TGTGCCAGCAGCTTGGCAGGGGCCCACACTGAAGCTTTCTTT.

The rearrangement joins TRBV19 to TRBJ1-5, with 8 positions matching TRBD1. Per germline, CDR1 LNHDA and CDR2 SQIVND (reference sequence). After removal of 6 bases from V and 6 bases from J, the junction contained 10 bases not matched to a gene. The CDR3 contains 15 residues. The CDR3 DNA sequence: TGTGCCAGTAGGGGGGGACAGGTGGCCGGTCAGCCCCAGCATTTT. It codes for CASRGGQVAGQPQHF.

The gene calls are TRBV19 and TRBJ1-1; D may be TRBD1 (5 bases). Germline lookup yields CDR1 LNHDA and CDR2 SQIVND (reference sequence). The V end lost 5 bases, the J end lost 0 bases, and 13 bases lay between the germline ends. The CDR3 extends over 15 amino acids. CDR3 DNA sequence: TGTGCCAGTAGTTTACGGACATTTATGAACACTGAAGCTTTCTTT. Translated, it gives CASSLRTFMNTEAFF.

This clone was counted a single time. This chain links TRBV5-5 with TRBJ1-3; 9 nucleotides line up with TRBD1. Unmatched junction bases numbered 12, after V lost 4 bases and J lost 4 bases. This CDR3 is 17 amino acids long. The germline V gene encodes CDR1 SGHKS and CDR2 YYEKEE (reference sequence). The CDR3 loop is CASSPTGTGFSGNTIYF. CDR3 DNA: TGTGCCAGCAGCCCTACGGGGACAGGGTTCTCCGGAAACACCATATATTTT.

The CDR3 nucleotides read TGTGCCAGCAGCCAACAGACAGGGATGACTTTCTACGAGCAGTACTTC. Translation gives CASSQQTGMTFYEQYF. The V gene is TRBV4-2, the J gene TRBJ2-7; TRBD1 agrees at 7 bases. J gave up 3 bases and V 2 bases, and 10 bases lay outside the gene matches. There are 16 residues in the CDR3. Per the germline V gene, CDR1 is LGHNA and CDR2 is YNFKEQ.

V usage is TRBV28 and J usage is TRBJ1-1; 8 nucleotides agree with TRBD1. From germline, CDR1 is MDHEN and CDR2 SYDVKM. The CDR3 totals 16 residues. Unmatched junction bases numbered 10, after V lost 6 bases and J lost 1 base. CDR3 sequence (DNA): TGTGCCAGCAGACCATGGACAGGGATCGGGAACACTGAAGCTTTCTTT. Its protein is CASRPWTGIGNTEAFF.

The chain couples TRBV5-4 to TRBJ2-3; 10 nucleotides agree with TRBD2. The CDR3 loop spans 15 amino acids. The junction had 7 bases not matched to a gene; V was cut back by 3 bases and J by 6 bases. From germline, CDR1 is SGHNT and CDR2 YYREEE (reference sequence). The CDR3 DNA reads TGTGCCAGCAGCTCTAGCGGGGGCCCCTTGGATACGCAGTATTTT. Its protein is CASSSSGGPLDTQYF.

The chain joins TRBV18 to TRBJ1-6, with 9 bases matching TRBD1. V was pared by 8 bases and J by 0 bases, with 11 bases of the junction left unmatched. The CDR3 runs 18 residues. Germline-derived CDR1 and CDR2 are KGHSH and LQKENI. The CDR3 spells CASRTGGSLSSYNSPLHF. The CDR3 DNA reads as TGTGCCAGCCGTACAGGGGGCTCCCTGAGCTCCTATAATTCACCCCTCCACTTT.